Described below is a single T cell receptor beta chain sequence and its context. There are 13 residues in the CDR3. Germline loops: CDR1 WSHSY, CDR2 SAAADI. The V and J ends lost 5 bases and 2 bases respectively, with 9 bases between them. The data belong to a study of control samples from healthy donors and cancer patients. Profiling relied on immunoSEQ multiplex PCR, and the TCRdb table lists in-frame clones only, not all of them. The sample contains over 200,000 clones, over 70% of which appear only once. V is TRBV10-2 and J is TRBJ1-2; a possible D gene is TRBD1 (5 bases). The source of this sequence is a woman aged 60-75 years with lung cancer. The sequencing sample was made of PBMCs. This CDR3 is CASSPQGNYGYTF. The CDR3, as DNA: TGCGCCAGCAGTCCGCAGGGCAACTATGGCTACACCTTC.